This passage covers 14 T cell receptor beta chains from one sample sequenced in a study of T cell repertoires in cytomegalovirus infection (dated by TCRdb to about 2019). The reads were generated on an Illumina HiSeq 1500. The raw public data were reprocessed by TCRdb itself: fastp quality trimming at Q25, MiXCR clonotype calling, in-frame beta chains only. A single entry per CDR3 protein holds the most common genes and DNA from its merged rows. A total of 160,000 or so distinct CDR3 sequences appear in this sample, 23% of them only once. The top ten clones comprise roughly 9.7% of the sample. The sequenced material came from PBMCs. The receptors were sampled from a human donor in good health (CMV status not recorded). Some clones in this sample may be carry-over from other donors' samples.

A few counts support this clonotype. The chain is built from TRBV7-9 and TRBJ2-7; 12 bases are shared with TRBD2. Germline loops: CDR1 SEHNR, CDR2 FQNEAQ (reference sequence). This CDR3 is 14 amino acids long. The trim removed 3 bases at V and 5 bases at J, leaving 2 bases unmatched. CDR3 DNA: TGTGCCAGCAGCTTGACTAGCGGGGGCCACGAGCAGTACTTC. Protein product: CASSLTSGGHEQYF.

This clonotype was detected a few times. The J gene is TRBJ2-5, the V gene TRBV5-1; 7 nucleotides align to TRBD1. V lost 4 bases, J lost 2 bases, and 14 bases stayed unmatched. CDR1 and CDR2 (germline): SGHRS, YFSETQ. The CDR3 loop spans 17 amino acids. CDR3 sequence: CASSEGRITGAQETQYF. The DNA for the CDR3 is TGCGCCAGCAGCGAAGGAAGGATCACAGGGGCTCAAGAGACCCAGTACTTC.

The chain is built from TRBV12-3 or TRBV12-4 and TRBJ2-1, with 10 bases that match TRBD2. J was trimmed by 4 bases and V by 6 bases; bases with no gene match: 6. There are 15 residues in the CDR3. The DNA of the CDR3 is TGTGCCAGCAGCGCAGGGACTAGCGCATACAATGAGCAGTTCTTC. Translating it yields CASSAGTSAYNEQFF.

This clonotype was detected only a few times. The CDR3 nucleotides read TGTGCCTGGGGGGCCAGAAACACTGAAGCTTTCTTT. Translated, it gives CAWGARNTEAFF. The V gene is TRBV30, the J gene TRBJ1-1; possible D gene TRBD1, 5 bases. V dropped 5 bases and J dropped 2 bases, with 9 bases sitting between them. The CDR3 extends over 12 amino acids. The V gene's germline CDR1 is GTSNPN and CDR2 SVGIG (reference sequence).

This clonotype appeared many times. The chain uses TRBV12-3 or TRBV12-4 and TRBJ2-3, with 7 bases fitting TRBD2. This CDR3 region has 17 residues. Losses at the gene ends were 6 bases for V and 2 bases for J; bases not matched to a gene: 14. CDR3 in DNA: TGTGCCAGCAGCCCCTCGGGGCGGGGGAAAAACACAGATACGCAGTATTTT. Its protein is CASSPSGRGKNTDTQYF.

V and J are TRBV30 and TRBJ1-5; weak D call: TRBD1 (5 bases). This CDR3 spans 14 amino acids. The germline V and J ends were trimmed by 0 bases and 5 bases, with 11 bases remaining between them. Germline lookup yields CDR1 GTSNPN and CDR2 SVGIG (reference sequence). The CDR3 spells CAWSVQQEYQPQHF. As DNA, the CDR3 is TGTGCCTGGAGTGTACAACAGGAATATCAGCCCCAGCATTTT. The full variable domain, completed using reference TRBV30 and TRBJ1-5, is SQTIHQWPATLVQPVGSPLSLECTVEGTSNPNLYWYRQAAGRGLQLLFYSVGIGQISSEVPQNLSASRPQDRQFILSSKKLLLSDSGFYLCAWSVQQEYQPQHFGDGTRLSIL.

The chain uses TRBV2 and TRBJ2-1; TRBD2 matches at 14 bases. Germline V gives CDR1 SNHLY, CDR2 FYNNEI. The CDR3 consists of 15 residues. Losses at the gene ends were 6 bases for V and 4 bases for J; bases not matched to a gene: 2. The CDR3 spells CASRGLAGGYNEQFF. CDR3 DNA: TGTGCCAGCAGAGGACTAGCGGGAGGATACAATGAGCAGTTCTTC.

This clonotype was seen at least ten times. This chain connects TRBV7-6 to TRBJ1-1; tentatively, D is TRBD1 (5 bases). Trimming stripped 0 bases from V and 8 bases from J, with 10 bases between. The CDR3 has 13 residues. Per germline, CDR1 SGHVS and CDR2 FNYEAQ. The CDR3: CASSLAGVGEAFF. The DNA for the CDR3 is TGTGCCAGCAGCTTAGCGGGGGTAGGGGAAGCTTTCTTT.

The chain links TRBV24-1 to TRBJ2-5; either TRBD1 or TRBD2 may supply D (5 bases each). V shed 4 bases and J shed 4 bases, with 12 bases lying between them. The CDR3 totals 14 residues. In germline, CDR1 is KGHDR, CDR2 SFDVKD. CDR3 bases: TGTGCCACCAGTGACCCGGGACGAGGAGAGACCCAGTACTTC. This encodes CATSDPGRGETQYF.

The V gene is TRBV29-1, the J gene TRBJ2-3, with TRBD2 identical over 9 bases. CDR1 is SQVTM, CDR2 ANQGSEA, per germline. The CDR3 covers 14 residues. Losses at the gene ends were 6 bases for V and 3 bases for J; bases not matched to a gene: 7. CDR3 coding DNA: TGCAGCGTCTCTGGACTAGCGTTGACAGATACGCAGTATTTT. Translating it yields CSVSGLALTDTQYF.

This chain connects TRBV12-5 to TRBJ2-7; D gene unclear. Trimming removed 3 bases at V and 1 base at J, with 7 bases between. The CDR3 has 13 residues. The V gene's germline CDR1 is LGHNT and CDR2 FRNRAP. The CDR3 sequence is CASGLRASYEQYF. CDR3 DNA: TGTGCTAGTGGTTTAAGAGCTTCCTACGAGCAGTACTTC.

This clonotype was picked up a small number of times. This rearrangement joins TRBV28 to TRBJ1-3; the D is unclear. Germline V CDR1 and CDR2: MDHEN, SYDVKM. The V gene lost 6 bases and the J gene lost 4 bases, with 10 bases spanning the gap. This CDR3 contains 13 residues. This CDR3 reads CASSRGEGNTIYF. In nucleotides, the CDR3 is TGTGCCAGCAGCCGCGGGGAAGGAAACACCATATATTTT. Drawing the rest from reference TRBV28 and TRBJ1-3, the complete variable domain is DVKVTQSSRYLVKRTGEKVFLECVQDMDHENMFWYRQDPGLGLRLIYFSYDVKMKEKGDIPEGYSVSREKKERFSLILESASTNQTSMYLCASSRGEGNTIYFGEGSWLTVV.

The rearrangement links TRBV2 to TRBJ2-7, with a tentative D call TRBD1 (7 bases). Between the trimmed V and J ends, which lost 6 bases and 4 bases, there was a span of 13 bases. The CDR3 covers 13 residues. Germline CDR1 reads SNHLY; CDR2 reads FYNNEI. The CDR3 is CASRAGQYYEQYF. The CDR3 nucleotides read TGTGCCAGCAGGGCGGGACAGTATTACGAGCAGTACTTC. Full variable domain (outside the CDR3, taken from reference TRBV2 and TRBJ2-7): EPEVTQTPSHQVTQMGQEVILRCVPISNHLYFYWYRQILGQKVEFLVSFYNNEISEKSEIFDDQFSVERPDGSNFTLKIRSTKLEDSAMYFCASRAGQYYEQYFGPGTRLTVT.

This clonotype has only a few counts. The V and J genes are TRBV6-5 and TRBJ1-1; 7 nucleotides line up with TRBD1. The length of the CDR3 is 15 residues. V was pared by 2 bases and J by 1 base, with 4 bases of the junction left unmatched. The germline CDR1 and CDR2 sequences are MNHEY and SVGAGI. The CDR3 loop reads CASSYRQGPNTEAFF. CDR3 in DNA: TGTGCCAGCAGTTACAGACAGGGCCCGAACACTGAAGCTTTCTTT.